This record concerns one T cell receptor (beta chain) sequence. Its specificity is not known. The entry originates in a study of cytomegalovirus exposure and HLA in healthy donors. Study-wide results and caveats: What TCR beta sequences reportedly achieved was accurate prediction of HLA-A and HLA-B alleles in most subjects.

V shed 1 base and J 7 bases; nucleotides not matched to a gene: 19. This CDR3 has 18 residues. Amplification used 60 Vbeta primers and 13 Jbeta primers. Some clones are missing from TCRdb's copy, which holds only in-frame ones; the method was immunoSEQ multiplex PCR. The repertoire holds roughly 97,000 clones, with more than 75% as singletons. The sequenced sample was PBMCs. The receptor was isolated from a woman in her forties in good health and CMV-seronegative. The chain combines TRBV5-3 with TRBJ2-7; 8 nucleotides match TRBD2. TRBV5-3 is treated as an ORF (open reading frame) with a function not yet certain. As DNA, the CDR3 is TGTGCCAGAAGCTTGCCTTATTATAGCGGGATCTACGGTGGGGAGCAGTACTTC. This gives the protein CARSLPYYSGIYGGEQYF.